This TCR beta chain stems from a study of molecular identifiers for immune sequencing clone quantification. Losses at the gene ends were 6 bases for V and 5 bases for J; bases not matched to a gene: 5. The CDR3 contains 13 residues. Germline V gene data show CDR1 as SQVTM and CDR2 as ANQGSEA. Listed TCR primers and previously described methods were used for bulk TCR libraries. Via MiXCR, TCRdb re-called the PCR reads, giving one row per CDR3 protein. The sample consists of around 470,000 distinct CDR3 sequences, around a fifth of them appearing once. There are a few counts of this clonotype. The chain links TRBV29-1 to TRBJ2-2; 8 nucleotides agree with TRBD2. The source is a human donor in good health. Some libraries in this study had Jurkat cell RNA spiked in. Sequenced sample: naive CD8+ T cells from blood, with Jurkat cell RNA spiked in. Subset of the sample: FACS-sorted CD8+CD4-CCR7+CD45RA+ naive T cells. The CDR3, as DNA: TGCAGCGTCCCGGGAGGGTGGACCGGGGAGCTGTTTTTT. Protein product: CSVPGGWTGELFF.